This TCR beta chain was obtained from a study of OX40 agonist ivuxolimab in advanced cancers. Overall study: Dose-escalation patients had hepatocellular carcinoma, melanoma, renal cell or head and neck cancer. Three patients showed partial responses: one hepatocellular carcinoma and two cutaneous melanoma cases. Whole-study findings and limits: Expanded peripheral T cell antigen specificity was not determined.

This clone was seen a handful of times. Its antigen is as yet unknown. Germline CDR1 is WNHNN and CDR2 is SYGVQD (reference sequence). The CDR3 loop spans 13 amino acids. V trimming: 2 bases; J trimming: 6 bases; junction bases outside the gene matches: 2. TCRdb's copy holds only in-frame clones and misses some; the assay was immunoSEQ multiplex PCR. The table shows 39,000 or so clones, with more than 75% occurring only once. The TCR sequence derives from an adult with an advanced solid tumor such as melanoma, head and neck, liver or kidney cancer. The sequencing here drew on CD4+ or CD8+ T cells sorted from blood, taken in a trial of the OX40 agonist ivuxolimab. The chain employs TRBV10-1 and TRBJ2-7; 9 bases line up with TRBD1. The CDR3 reads CASSEGQGTEQYF. The CDR3 bases are TGCGCCAGCAGTGAGGGACAGGGGACCGAGCAGTACTTC.